This entry concerns a single T cell receptor (beta chain). These data are taken from a study of cytomegalovirus exposure and HLA in healthy donors. The V gene's germline CDR1 is SGHRS and CDR2 YFSETQ. This CDR3 is built from 14 residues. Trimming shortened V by 5 bases and J by 5 bases, and 16 bases separated the two germline ends. 13 Jbeta primers and 60 Vbeta primers were used for the PCR. Assay used: immunoSEQ multiplex PCR; TCRdb lists only in-frame clones, some missing. Among some 110,000 clones listed, about three quarters were seen once. V is TRBV5-1 and J is TRBJ2-5; possibly TRBD2 for D (5 bases). Specimen: PBMCs. The sequence came from a boy younger than 18 in good health and CMV-seronegative. CDR3 protein: CASRGLGVVETQYF. CDR3 sequence (DNA): TGCGCCAGCAGGGGTTTGGGAGTGGTGGAGACCCAGTACTTC.